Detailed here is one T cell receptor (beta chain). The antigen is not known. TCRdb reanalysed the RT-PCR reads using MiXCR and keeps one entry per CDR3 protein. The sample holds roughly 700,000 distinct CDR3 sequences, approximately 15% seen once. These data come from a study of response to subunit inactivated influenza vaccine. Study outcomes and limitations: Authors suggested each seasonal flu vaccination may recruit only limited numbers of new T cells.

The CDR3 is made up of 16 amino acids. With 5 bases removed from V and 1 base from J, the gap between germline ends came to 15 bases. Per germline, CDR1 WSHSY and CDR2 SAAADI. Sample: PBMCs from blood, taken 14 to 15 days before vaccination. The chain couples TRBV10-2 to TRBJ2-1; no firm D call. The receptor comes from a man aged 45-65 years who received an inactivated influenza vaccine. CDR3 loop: CASSFGGPMSYNEQFF. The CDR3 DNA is TGCGCCAGCAGTTTTGGTGGGCCAATGTCCTACAATGAGCAGTTCTTC.